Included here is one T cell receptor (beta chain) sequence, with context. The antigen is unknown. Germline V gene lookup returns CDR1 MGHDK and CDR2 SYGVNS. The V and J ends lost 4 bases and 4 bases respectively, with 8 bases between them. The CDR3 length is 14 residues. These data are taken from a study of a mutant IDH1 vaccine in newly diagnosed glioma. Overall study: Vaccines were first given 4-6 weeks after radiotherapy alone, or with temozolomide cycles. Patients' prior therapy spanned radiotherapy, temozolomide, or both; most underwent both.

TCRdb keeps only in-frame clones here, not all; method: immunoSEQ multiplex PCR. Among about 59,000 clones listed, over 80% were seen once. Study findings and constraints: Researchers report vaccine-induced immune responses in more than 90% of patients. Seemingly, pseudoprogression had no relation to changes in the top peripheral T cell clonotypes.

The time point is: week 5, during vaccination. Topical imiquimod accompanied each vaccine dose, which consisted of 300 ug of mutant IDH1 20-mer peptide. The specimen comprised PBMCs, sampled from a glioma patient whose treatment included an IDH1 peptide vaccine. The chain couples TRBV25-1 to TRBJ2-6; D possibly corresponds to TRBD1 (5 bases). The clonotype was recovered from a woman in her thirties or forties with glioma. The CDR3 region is CASSAHRGANVLTF. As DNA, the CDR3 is TGTGCCAGCAGTGCTCACAGGGGGGCCAACGTCCTGACTTTC.